This T cell receptor (beta chain) appears in the sequencing data of a study of T-cell reconstitution after alpha-beta-depleted transplantation in children. In the case of this clonotype: Its antigen is unknown.

The study's findings and limits: Hyperexpanded clones declined; after one year, newly produced T cells mostly supplied diversity.

V was clipped by 0 bases and J by 3 bases, with 14 bases between them. The length of the CDR3 is 16 residues. CDR1 is SGHAT and CDR2 is FQNNGV in the germline V gene. Unique molecular identifiers were used to barcode this TCRbeta library. TCRdb called the PCR reads again in MiXCR, with one record for every CDR3 protein. The sample records fewer than 550,000 distinct CDR3 sequences, over 9.5% being singletons. This clonotype originated in a child aged 2-9 years with inherited bone marrow failure, due to receive a stem cell transplant. The chain carries TRBV11-2 and TRBJ1-1; no definite D call. Sample: PBMCs, taken before TCRalphabeta/CD19-depleted stem cell transplant. The CDR3 sequence: CASSLDPVAPYTEAFF. CDR3 nucleotides: TGTGCCAGCAGCTTAGATCCTGTTGCACCTTACACTGAAGCTTTCTTT.